This T cell receptor beta chain was retrieved from a study of blood T cell repertoires in COVID-19 (dated by TCRdb to 2020 to 2021). With regard to the full study: The collaborator samples originated in the United States, Italy and Spain and spanned the acute and convalescent phases of COVID-19. The prospective study material was composed of cDNA or gDNA derived from T cells, B-cell-depleted T cells, or PBMCs. The dataset comprised deeply sampled blood TCRbeta repertoires from subjects exposed to, actively infected with, or recovered from COVID-19. A freely available public database, intended as a resource for researchers studying the immune response to SARS-CoV-2, is where the repertoires were released. The samples were drawn from the first 160 participants of the ongoing ImmuneRACE study and from 950 to 1,500 subjects provided by 6 global collaborators. A de-identified subject ID, COVID-19 status, age in years and sex were almost always included in the sample metadata. Where available, HLA class I and class II types were taken from metadata supplied by the sample provider and were not determined by assay-based typing. The full study reports these points: Clinical and demographic metadata were provided uncurated, with the amount varying by source and participant.

The immunoSEQ Assay, a bias-controlled multiplex PCR, was used to amplify TCRbeta CDR3 regions from genomic DNA. As for the original processing: Within the assay, amplification of reference gene primers was used to estimate how many nucleated cells each sample contained. To quantify the absolute abundance of each unique TCRbeta CDR3 rearrangement, sequence reads were collapsed and filtered. For each sample, productive Simpson clonality was calculated as the square root of Simpson's diversity index over productive rearrangements. Sourced from immuneACCESS, this table was stored by TCRdb with only in-frame sequences that have V and J called. A share of the clones is absent; for the studies checked, an unresolved V gene accounts for under half, and the remainder has no known explanation. D and trimming were read from the DNA, whereas the V and J calls and clone size are those reported in that table. Counted in this sample were hundreds of thousands of clones; about four fifths of them appeared once. 6% to 8% of the sample is in the top ten clones.

With regard to this clone: The antigen it binds to is not known. No much larger clone exists at a distance of one base, and base qualities are not known.

At one collaborating source in Seattle, patients were enrolled during active infection and were followed longitudinally through the course of disease. The collaborating institutions used their own protocols to collect whole blood in K2EDTA tubes. Collaborator samples were shipped for TCRbeta analysis as frozen whole blood, isolated PBMCs, or DNA extracted from either sample type. There are 13 amino acids in the CDR3, from cysteine to phenylalanine inclusive. Solely the CDR3 DNA is kept, with 39 bases framed from the first base. V is trimmed back by 4 bases and J by 6 bases, and the junction contains 4 bases that no gene match accounts for. The germline V gene (reference sequence) gives CDR1 as LNHDA and CDR2 as SQIVND.

The receptor chain draws on TRBV19 and TRBJ2-7, with 9 bases matching TRBD2. Sequencing was carried out using peripheral blood. The source of this sequence is a woman older than 75 with COVID-19, enrolled during active disease. The DNA is TGTGCCAGTAGTACTAGCGGGGTGAGCGAGCAGTACTTC. Translation gives CASSTSGVSEQYF.